This TCR beta chain was obtained from a study of blood T cell repertoires in COVID-19. The wider study: The United States, Italy and Spain provided the acute and convalescent COVID-19 samples.

How the authors handled the data: Estimates of nucleated cell counts were drawn from the amplification of reference gene primers. Method: immunoSEQ multiplex PCR; TCRdb's copy keeps in-frame clones and lacks some. V, J and clone size derive from that table, while D and trimming were established from the DNA sequence. The top ten hold approximately 9% of the sample, which has 170,000 or so clones, just over 85% seen once. All enrollees were roughly 18 to 100 years old and from 24 US areas. Allocation to cohorts depended on clinical history reported by the participants. The germline V gene has CDR1 MNHEY and CDR2 SMNVEV (reference sequence). There are 16 residues in the CDR3. The V and J ends lost 8 bases and 11 bases respectively, with 28 bases between them.

The receptor was derived from a woman between 18 and 29 years old who had recovered from COVID-19. The chain joins TRBV27 to TRBJ2-1, with D maybe TRBD1 (5 bases). The sample consisted of PBMCs or T cells enriched from blood (not recorded which). The CDR3 DNA is TGTGCCAGCTGGGCTCTTAGTTTTGGGGCCAGTACAAAGCAGTTCTTC. Its translation is CASWALSFGASTKQFF.